The next 29 T cell receptor beta chains were all read from a single sample in a study of PD-1 blockade in classical Hodgkin lymphoma. The data were produced by immunoSEQ multiplex PCR, yet TCRdb's version contains in-frame clones alone and is incomplete. Here the sample spans more than 5,500 clones, nearly 55% being singletons. No patient escaped relapse after autologous stem cell transplantation, and brentuximab vedotin exposure varied. Magnetic negative selection, applied to thawed PBMCs, was used to isolate the CD8+ T cells. This material consisted of CD8+ T cells from blood, taken at baseline. The receptors were gathered from a human donor with classical Hodgkin lymphoma.

The rearrangement links TRBV13 to TRBJ2-3; D tentatively reads TRBD1 or TRBD2 (5 bases each). Trimming shortened V by 6 bases and J by 0 bases, and 16 bases separated the two germline ends. The germline gives CDR1 PRHDT, CDR2 FYEKMQ (reference sequence). The length of the CDR3 is 16 residues. CDR3 loop: CASRGLAGPSTDTQYF. CDR3 bases: TGTGCCAGCAGGGGGCTTGCGGGTCCTAGCACAGATACGCAGTATTTT. Based on the CDR3 plus reference TRBV13 and TRBJ2-3, the full variable domain is AAGVIQSPRHLIKEKRETATLKCYPIPRHDTVYWYQQGPGQDPQFLISFYEKMQSDKGSIPDRFSAQQFSDYHSELNMSSLELGDSALYFCASRGLAGPSTDTQYFGPGTRLTVL.

This clone is medium-sized by share. This chain joins TRBV19 and TRBJ2-1; the match to TRBD2 covers 8 bases. Germline V gene data show CDR1 as LNHDA and CDR2 as SQIVND (reference sequence). The CDR3 spans 13 residues. The J segment lost 3 bases and the V segment lost 10 bases, leaving 5 bases of the junction unmatched. CDR3 nucleotide sequence: TGTGCCATTTCGACTAGCGTCTACAATGAGCAGTTCTTC. Amino acids: CAISTSVYNEQFF. Filled out from reference TRBV19 and TRBJ2-1, the complete variable domain reads DGGITQSPKYLFRKEGQNVTLSCEQNLNHDAMYWYRQDPGQGLRLIYYSQIVNDFQKGDIAEGYSVSREKKESFPLTVTSAQKNPTAFYLCAISTSVYNEQFFGPGTRLTVL.

V gene TRBV11-2 combines with J gene TRBJ2-7; 8 nucleotides match TRBD1. Germline-derived CDR1 and CDR2 are SGHAT and FQNNGV. J was trimmed by 6 bases and V by 3 bases; bases with no gene match: 10. The CDR3 has 15 residues. CDR3 sequence reads: CASSFDRGRPSEQYF. The CDR3 nucleotides read TGTGCCAGCAGCTTTGACAGGGGACGGCCATCCGAGCAGTACTTC.

The chain uses TRBV9 and TRBJ2-7; 7 bases align to TRBD2. The J segment lost 4 bases and the V segment lost 4 bases, leaving 8 bases of the junction unmatched. In germline, CDR1 is SGDLS, CDR2 YYNGEE. The length of the CDR3 is 14 residues. CDR3 in amino acids: CASSPRASGYEQYF. Written as DNA, the CDR3 is TGTGCCAGCAGCCCCCGGGCTAGCGGTTACGAGCAGTACTTC.

The chain combines TRBV6-5 with TRBJ2-7, with TRBD2 as a possible D gene (5 bases). CDR1 and CDR2 (germline): MNHEY, SVGAGI. The CDR3 is made up of 14 amino acids. The V end was cut by 6 bases, the J end by 6 bases, with 18 bases between. The CDR3 DNA is TGTGCCAGCAGACCTAAGGGCCGAGCGGCCGAGCAGTACTTC. Encoded protein: CASRPKGRAAEQYF.

This clone has just a few counts. The chain joins TRBV10-3 to TRBJ2-7, with D uncertain. The V end was cut by 2 bases, the J end by 0 bases, with 8 bases between. Germline V lookup: CDR1 ENHRY, CDR2 SYGVKD. The CDR3 is 14 amino acids. This CDR3 reads CAISEVGISYEQYF. DNA for the CDR3: TGTGCCATCAGTGAGGTAGGGATCTCCTACGAGCAGTACTTC.

The chain joins TRBV6-1 to TRBJ2-7; the match to TRBD1 covers 7 bases. The germline gives CDR1 MNHNS, CDR2 SASEGT. With V trimmed by 4 bases and J by 3 bases, 6 bases remained unmatched. The CDR3 runs 14 residues. In nucleotides, the CDR3 is TGTGCCAGCAGTGCGGGACAGCAGTACTACGAGCAGTACTTC. It encodes CASSAGQQYYEQYF.

The chain combines TRBV13 with TRBJ2-7, with TRBD1 identical over 9 bases. The CDR3 is 14 residues long. V trimming: 4 bases; J trimming: 5 bases; junction bases outside the gene matches: 6. Germline V CDR1 and CDR2: PRHDT, FYEKMQ (reference sequence). In nucleotides, the CDR3 is TGTGCCAGCAGCTCCCGGGACAGGGCTCACGAGCAGTACTTC. Protein product: CASSSRDRAHEQYF.

The genes are TRBV19 and TRBJ2-2, with 10 bases lining up with TRBD1. Germline CDR1 and CDR2: LNHDA and SQIVND (reference sequence). The junction had 11 bases not matched to a gene; V was cut back by 9 bases and J by 4 bases. The CDR3 length is 16 residues. The CDR3 protein is CASNTRTGGITGELFF. CDR3 coding DNA: TGTGCCAGCAACACAAGGACAGGGGGTATCACCGGGGAGCTGTTTTTT.

In DNA form, the CDR3 reads TGTGCCAGCAGCACCTACGGGGCCCCAGACAGGGGTGATGGCTACACCTTC. Translation: CASSTYGAPDRGDGYTF. The rearrangement uses TRBV11-2 and TRBJ1-2; the match to TRBD1 covers 8 bases. V shed 5 bases, J shed 6 bases, and the junction held 17 bases outside the gene matches. Germline CDR1 and CDR2: SGHAT and FQNNGV. This CDR3 is built from 17 residues.

The chain combines TRBV7-2 with TRBJ2-7; D is perhaps TRBD1 (6 bases). The ends were cut back, 6 bases at V and 3 bases at J, with 12 bases in the middle. CDR3 length: 13 residues. In germline, CDR1 is SGHTA, CDR2 FQGNSA. DNA for the CDR3: TGTGCCAGCAGGTCCCAGGGGTTCTACGAGCAGTACTTC. Protein sequence: CASRSQGFYEQYF.

The rearrangement links TRBV19 to TRBJ2-7; D not resolved. Germline V gives CDR1 LNHDA, CDR2 SQIVND (reference sequence). V dropped 0 bases and J dropped 0 bases, with 9 bases sitting between them. CDR3 length: 15 residues. The CDR3 region has the DNA TGTGCCAGTAGTATAGATCTCGGCAGCTCCTACGAGCAGTACTTC. As protein: CASSIDLGSSYEQYF.

Relative to its sample, this clone is medium-sized (0.01 to 0.1%). The chain uses TRBV19 and TRBJ2-7; no reliable D call. V was pared by 1 base and J by 2 bases, with 9 bases between. Per germline, CDR1 LNHDA and CDR2 SQIVND (reference sequence). The CDR3 contains 14 residues. For the CDR3, the DNA is TGTGCCAGTAGTATAGGCTATGGAGCCTACGAGCAGTACTTC. Its protein product is CASSIGYGAYEQYF.

With respect to this clone: Because the CDR3's place on the DNA is in doubt, the DNA is left out and the CDR3 is given as listed by TCRdb. CDR3: CASSSSTGVRSPLHF. The chain is built from TRBV27 and TRBJ1-6; no check of the table's D call, TRBD1, against the DNA was made. From germline, CDR1 is MNHEY and CDR2 SMNVEV (reference sequence). Termini included, the CDR3 measures 15 amino acids.

The chain uses TRBV4-2 and TRBJ2-5; maybe TRBD2 (6 bases). The DNA end is a closer match to TRBJ2-7, so the J assignment may be wrong. The germline CDR1 and CDR2 sequences are LGHNA and YNFKEQ. This CDR3 has 16 amino acids. In DNA, the CDR3 is TGTGCCAGCAGCCAAGTTGAGGGAGGAGGGACCTACGAGCAGTACTTC. The encoded protein is CASSQVEGGGTYEQYF.

This rearrangement joins TRBV11-2 to TRBJ2-7; tentative D call: TRBD1 (6 bases). CDR1 is SGHAT and CDR2 is FQNNGV in the germline V gene. V was pared by 5 bases and J by 3 bases, with 14 bases between. The CDR3 runs to 14 residues. The CDR3 nucleotides are TGTGCCAGCAGCGACCTAGGGGGACGCTACGAGCAGTACTTC. It yields the protein CASSDLGGRYEQYF. Looking up the rest from reference TRBV11-2 and TRBJ2-7 gives the full variable domain: EAGVAQSPRYKIIEKRQSVAFWCNPISGHATLYWYQQILGQGPKLLIQFQNNGVVDDSQLPKDRFSAERLKGVDSTLKIQPAKLEDSAVYLCASSDLGGRYEQYFGPGTRLTVT.

The table lists this clone with a few counts. This rearrangement joins TRBV9 to TRBJ2-7; D unclear. Germline V gene data show CDR1 as SGDLS and CDR2 as YYNGEE. With 4 bases removed from V and 7 bases from J, the gap between germline ends came to 9 bases. This CDR3 comprises 11 residues. The CDR3 nucleotides are TGTGCCAGCAGCACCGACAATGAGCAGTACTTC. It is translated as CASSTDNEQYF.

This clone is medium-sized by share. The gene calls are TRBV7-9 and TRBJ1-2; 8 nucleotides align to TRBD1. CDR3 length: 14 residues. Unmatched junction bases numbered 8, after V lost 5 bases and J lost 6 bases. Germline assignment: CDR1 SEHNR and CDR2 FQNEAQ (reference sequence). The CDR3 sequence: CASSLGQGENGYTF. The CDR3, as DNA: TGTGCCAGCAGCCTCGGACAGGGCGAAAATGGCTACACCTTC.

This chain uses TRBV5-6 with TRBJ1-5; 7 positions match TRBD1. Losses at the gene ends were 4 bases for V and 7 bases for J; bases not matched to a gene: 11. This CDR3 has 15 residues. The V gene's germline CDR1 is SGHDT and CDR2 YYEEEE. CDR3 DNA: TGTGCCAGCAGCCTCAGTAACAGGGGACGGCAGCCCCAGCATTTT. Translated: CASSLSNRGRQPQHF.

The V gene is TRBV7-3, the J gene TRBJ1-2, with TRBD1 matching over 8 bases. Per the germline V gene, CDR1 is SGHTA and CDR2 is FQGTGA. The CDR3 contains 15 residues. Germline trimming cut 5 bases from V and 4 bases from J; bases unmatched to any gene: 9. CDR3 sequence reads: CASSQSGTGVYGYTF. The CDR3 coding sequence is TGTGCCAGCAGCCAATCCGGGACAGGTGTCTATGGCTACACCTTC.

By share, this clone ranks as medium-sized. The DNA for the CDR3 is TGTGCCAGCAGTCTGGGGACAGTCCTAGCCAAAAACATTCAGTACTTC. As protein: CASSLGTVLAKNIQYF. The chain links TRBV28 to TRBJ2-4, with 7 bases that match TRBD1. Trimming cost V 5 bases and J 0 bases; bases outside gene matches: 7. Germline V lookup: CDR1 MDHEN, CDR2 SYDVKM. There are 16 residues in the CDR3.

This sequence joins TRBV5-1 and TRBJ1-2; a weak D match, TRBD1 (5 bases). This CDR3 spans 15 amino acids. Trimming removed 2 bases from V and 3 bases from J, with 14 bases in between. Germline-derived CDR1 and CDR2 are SGHRS and YFSETQ. The chain's CDR3 is CASSFSGRDDYGYTF. The CDR3 nucleotides are TGCGCCAGCAGCTTCTCTGGCAGGGATGACTATGGCTACACCTTC.

The chain links TRBV5-6 to TRBJ2-7, with D hard to call. V lost 0 bases and J 3 bases, leaving 10 bases between the germline ends. The germline V gene encodes CDR1 SGHDT and CDR2 YYEEEE. This CDR3 is 14 amino acids long. The CDR3 nucleotides read TGTGCCAGCAGCTTGGGCGGCTACCTCTACGAGCAGTACTTC. It codes for CASSLGGYLYEQYF.

The rearrangement links TRBV27 to TRBJ2-7, with D perhaps matching TRBD1 (6 bases). With 6 bases removed from V and 6 bases from J, the gap between germline ends came to 15 bases. CDR1 MNHEY and CDR2 SMNVEV come from the germline V gene (reference sequence). The CDR3 extends over 13 amino acids. Here the CDR3 reads CASSQGSFGEQYF. The CDR3 DNA is TGTGCCAGCAGCCAGGGGTCTTTCGGCGAGCAGTACTTC.

The chain carries TRBV19 and TRBJ1-2; D gene ambiguous. The germline V gene has CDR1 LNHDA and CDR2 SQIVND (reference sequence). The CDR3 covers 14 residues. Trimming took 0 bases from V and 4 from J, leaving 9 bases between them. DNA for the CDR3: TGTGCCAGTAGTATAGAGAACGGATTCTATGGCTACACCTTC. Translated: CASSIENGFYGYTF.

In its sample, this clone was seen a few times. The chain recombines TRBV10-2 with TRBJ1-2; the D is unclear. Deletions cut 2 bases from V and 0 bases from J, with 4 bases between. The CDR3 has 13 amino acids. Germline CDR1 is WSHSY and CDR2 is SAAADI. The CDR3 sequence is CASSELANYGYTF. The CDR3 nucleotides are TGCGCCAGCAGTGAGCTGGCTAACTATGGCTACACCTTC.

The table lists this clone with a few counts. The chain employs TRBV27 and TRBJ2-1; no firm D call. The CDR3 is 15 amino acids. Trimming left V 6 bases short and J 4 bases short, with 16 bases between. Germline V gives CDR1 MNHEY, CDR2 SMNVEV (reference sequence). Here the CDR3 DNA reads TGTGCCAGCAGATCTCTTGGGCAGGAATACAATGAGCAGTTCTTC. Translated, it gives CASRSLGQEYNEQFF.

This chain uses TRBV6-5 with TRBJ2-1; 8 positions agree with TRBD2. CDR1 and CDR2 from the germline V gene are MNHEY and SVGAGI. The CDR3 has 15 amino acids. With V trimmed by 2 bases and J by 4 bases, 4 bases remained unmatched. DNA for the CDR3: TGTGCCAGCAGTTACGTGGCGGGAGGATACAATGAGCAGTTCTTC. It yields the protein CASSYVAGGYNEQFF.

The CDR3 coding sequence is TGTGCCAGCAGCTCACTAGCGGGAGAGGCAGATACGCAGTATTTT. It specifies CASSSLAGEADTQYF. The chain couples TRBV7-9 to TRBJ2-3, with 11 bases fitting TRBD2. This CDR3 spans 15 amino acids. V was clipped by 4 bases and J by 4 bases; unmatched bases: 4. CDR1 and CDR2 from the germline V gene are SEHNR and FQNEAQ (reference sequence).